Listed below are T cell receptor beta chains from one sample, sequenced in a study of blood T cells in healthy people across ages. Using its own MiXCR run on the 5' RACE reads, TCRdb lists one record per CDR3 protein. This sample yields 1.5 million to 1.9 million distinct CDR3 sequences, of which 35% to 45% are seen a single time; approximately 4% belongs to the top ten. The sequenced material came from blood. All receptors come from a woman under 30 in good health. Both conserved end residues are part of each CDR3. The D gene is left open where the match is weak. Size is stated for part of the rows, as once, few or many counts, or as a class when the clone is expanded.

d_gene	v_gene	j_gene	abundance	CDR3aa	CDR3nt
-	TRBV7-9	TRBJ2-5	once	CASSIQGSGTQYF	TGTGCCAGCAGCATACAGGGTTCGGGGACCCAGTACTTC
-	TRBV6-2/TRBV6-3	TRBJ1-2	-	CASSYKIHGYTF	TGTGCCAGCAGTTATAAGATCCATGGCTACACCTTC
TRBD1	TRBV12-3/TRBV12-4	TRBJ2-3	-	CASSLATGGRPDAQYF	TGTGCCAGCAGTTTAGCGACAGGGGGGAGGCCAGATGCGCAGTATTTT
TRBD2	TRBV29-1	TRBJ2-3	few	CSVGVAGSSTDTQYF	TGCAGCGTTGGGGTAGCGGGGTCTAGCACAGATACGCAGTATTTT
-	TRBV20-1	TRBJ1-1	-	CSARRGDLNTEAFF	TGCAGTGCTCGGAGAGGGGACTTGAACACTGAAGCTTTCTTT
-	TRBV29-1	TRBJ2-7	-	CSLRGSSYNEQYF	TGCAGCCTCCGGGGGAGCTCCTACAATGAGCAGTACTTC
TRBD1	TRBV12-3/TRBV12-4	TRBJ1-1	-	CASNDREGIPEAFF	TGTGCCAGCAATGACAGGGAGGGTATTCCTGAAGCTTTCTTT
-	TRBV6-4	TRBJ1-1	-	CASSERGGDTEAFF	TGTGCCAGCAGTGAGAGGGGGGGGGACACTGAAGCTTTCTTT
-	TRBV25-1	TRBJ2-1	few	CASSEAQGIEQFF	TGTGCCAGCAGTGAAGCACAGGGAATTGAGCAGTTCTTC
-	TRBV24-1	TRBJ2-1	few	CATSDVKRGSYNEQFF	TGTGCCACCAGTGATGTTAAACGGGGAAGCTACAATGAGCAGTTCTTC
-	TRBV7-2	TRBJ2-3	few	CASTPLTDTQYF	TGTGCCAGCACGCCCCTGACAGATACGCAGTATTTT
TRBD2	TRBV7-8	TRBJ2-5	-	CASPEVAGRPQYF	TGTGCCAGTCCTGAGGTAGCGGGACGACCCCAGTACTTC
TRBD1	TRBV29-1	TRBJ2-5	-	CSVRERGPNEQYF	TGCAGCGTTAGGGAGAGGGGGCCAAATGAGCAGTACTTC
TRBD2	TRBV12-3/TRBV12-4	TRBJ2-5	few	CASSWTSGYQETQYF	TGTGCCAGCAGTTGGACTAGCGGGTACCAAGAGACCCAGTACTTC
-	TRBV12-3/TRBV12-4	TRBJ2-7	-	CASSFRSPSSYEQYF	TGTGCCAGCAGTTTTAGGTCTCCGAGCTCCTACGAGCAGTACTTC
TRBD2	TRBV29-1	TRBJ2-1	-	CSVRTSGGQSSYNEQFF	TGCAGCGTTAGGACTAGCGGGGGCCAAAGCTCCTACAATGAGCAGTTCTTC
-	TRBV19	TRBJ2-7	-	CASSIGAGTYEQYF	TGTGCCAGTAGTATAGGGGCAGGAACCTACGAGCAGTACTTC
-	TRBV6-5	TRBJ1-4	few	CASSHGGKLFF	TGTGCCAGCAGCCATGGGGGAAAACTGTTTTTT
-	TRBV27	TRBJ1-5	-	CASSFRGTGNQPQHF	TGTGCCAGCAGTTTTCGCGGGACGGGAAATCAGCCCCAGCATTTT
TRBD1	TRBV7-2	TRBJ1-6	-	CASSLGGTGALRPLHF	TGTGCCAGCAGCTTAGGGGGGACAGGGGCTTTGAGGCCCCTCCACTTT
-	TRBV11-2	TRBJ1-1	-	CASSLERGGPEAFF	TGTGCCAGCAGCTTAGAACGGGGGGGCCCGGAAGCTTTCTTT
-	TRBV7-8	TRBJ2-5	-	CASSWNRLETQYF	TGTGCCAGCAGCTGGAACAGACTGGAGACCCAGTACTTC
TRBD2	TRBV6-2/TRBV6-3	TRBJ2-5	-	CASAPRGLEETQYF	TGTGCCAGCGCCCCCCGGGGACTAGAAGAGACCCAGTACTTC
-	TRBV6-6	TRBJ1-4	few	CASSYSSRQEKLFF	TGTGCCAGCAGTTACTCCAGTCGACAGGAAAAACTGTTTTTT
-	TRBV4-1	TRBJ2-7	-	CASSQGQHYEQYF	TGCGCCAGCAGCCAAGGACAGCACTACGAGCAGTACTTC
-	TRBV6-1	TRBJ1-1	-	CASRAGLYTEAFF	TGTGCCAGCAGAGCCGGTCTTTACACTGAAGCTTTCTTT
-	TRBV2	TRBJ2-7	-	CASSGQSSSYEQYF	TGTGCCAGCAGCGGACAGTCGAGCTCCTACGAGCAGTACTTC
-	TRBV20-1	TRBJ1-4	-	CSARVSWEKLFF	TGCAGTGCCAGGGTTTCGTGGGAAAAACTGTTTTTT
-	TRBV5-5	TRBJ2-1	-	CASSSIASGVHEQFF	TGTGCCAGCAGCTCCATAGCTTCCGGGGTCCATGAGCAGTTCTTC
-	TRBV12-3/TRBV12-4	TRBJ2-2	few	CASSKANTGELFF	TGTGCCAGCAGTAAAGCAAACACCGGGGAGCTGTTTTTT
TRBD2	TRBV19	TRBJ2-3	-	CASSMRGLAGTSEGYF	TGTGCCAGTAGTATGCGGGGACTAGCGGGGACGTCCGAGGGGTATTTT
-	TRBV20-1	TRBJ2-1	few	CSGGKGSYNEQFF	TGCAGTGGGGGGAAAGGTTCCTACAATGAGCAGTTCTTC
-	TRBV4-3	TRBJ2-1	-	CASSPEGASTYNEQFF	TGCGCCAGCAGCCCCGAAGGAGCGAGCACCTACAATGAGCAGTTCTTC
-	TRBV2	TRBJ2-3	-	CAGKEPDTQYF	TGTGCCGGCAAAGAACCAGATACGCAGTATTTT
-	TRBV20-1	TRBJ2-3	many	CSARSRDTQYF	TGCAGTGCTAGAAGCAGGGATACGCAGTATTTT
TRBD1	TRBV4-1	TRBJ2-5	few	CASSQAPGQQETQYF	TGCGCCAGCAGCCAAGCACCGGGACAGCAAGAGACCCAGTACTTC
TRBD1	TRBV27	TRBJ2-1	-	CASSLTGQGVYNEQFF	TGTGCCAGCAGTTTAACGGGACAGGGGGTGTACAATGAGCAGTTCTTC